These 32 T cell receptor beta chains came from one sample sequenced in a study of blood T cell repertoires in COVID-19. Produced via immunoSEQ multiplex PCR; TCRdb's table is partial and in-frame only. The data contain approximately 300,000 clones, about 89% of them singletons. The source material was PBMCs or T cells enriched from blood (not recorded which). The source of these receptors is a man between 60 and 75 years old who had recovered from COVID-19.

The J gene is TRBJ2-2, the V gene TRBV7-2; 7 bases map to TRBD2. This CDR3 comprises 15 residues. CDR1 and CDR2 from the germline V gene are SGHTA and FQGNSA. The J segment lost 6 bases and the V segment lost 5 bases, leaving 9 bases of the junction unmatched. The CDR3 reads CASSHGTNNPGELFF. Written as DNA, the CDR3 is TGTGCCAGCAGCCACGGGACTAATAATCCCGGGGAGCTGTTTTTT.

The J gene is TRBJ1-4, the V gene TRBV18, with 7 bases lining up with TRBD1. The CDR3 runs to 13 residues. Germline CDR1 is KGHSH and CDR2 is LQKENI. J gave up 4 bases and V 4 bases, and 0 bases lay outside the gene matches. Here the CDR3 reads CASSRDSNEKLFF. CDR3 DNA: TGTGCCAGCTCACGGGACAGTAATGAAAAACTGTTTTTT.

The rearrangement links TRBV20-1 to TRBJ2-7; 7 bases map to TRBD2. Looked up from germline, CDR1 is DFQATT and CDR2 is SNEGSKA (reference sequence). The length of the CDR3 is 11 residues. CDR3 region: CKGASGYEQYF. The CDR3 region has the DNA TGCAAAGGGGCTAGCGGTTACGAGCAGTACTTC.

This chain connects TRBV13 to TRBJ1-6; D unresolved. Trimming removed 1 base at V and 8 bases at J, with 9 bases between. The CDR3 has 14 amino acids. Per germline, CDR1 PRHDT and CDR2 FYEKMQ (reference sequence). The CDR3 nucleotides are TGTGCCAGCAGCTTAGAAGGGAGTCATTCACCCCTCCACTTT. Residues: CASSLEGSHSPLHF.

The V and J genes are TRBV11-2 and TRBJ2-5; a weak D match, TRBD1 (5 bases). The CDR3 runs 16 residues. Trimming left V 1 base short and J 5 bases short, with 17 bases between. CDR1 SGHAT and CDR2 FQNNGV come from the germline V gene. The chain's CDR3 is CASSLGVIEPGETQYF. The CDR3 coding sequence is TGTGCCAGCAGCTTAGGGGTTATCGAGCCAGGGGAGACCCAGTACTTC.

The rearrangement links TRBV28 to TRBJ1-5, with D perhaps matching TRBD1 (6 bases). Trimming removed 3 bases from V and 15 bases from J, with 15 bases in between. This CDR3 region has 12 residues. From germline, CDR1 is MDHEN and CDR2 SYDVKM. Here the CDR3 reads CASSLSDSRWHF. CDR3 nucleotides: TGTGCCAGCAGTTTGTCGGACAGCCGATGGCATTTT. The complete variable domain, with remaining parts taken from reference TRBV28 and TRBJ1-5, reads DVKVTQSSRYLVKRTGEKVFLECVQDMDHENMFWYRQDPGLGLRLIYFSYDVKMKEKGDIPEGYSVSREKKERFSLILESASTNQTSMYLCASSLSDSRWHFGDGTRLSIL.

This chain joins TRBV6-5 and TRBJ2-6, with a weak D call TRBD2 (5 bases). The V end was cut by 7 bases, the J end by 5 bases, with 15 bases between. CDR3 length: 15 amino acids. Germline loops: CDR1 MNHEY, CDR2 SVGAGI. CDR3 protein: CASTPNRGRANVLTF. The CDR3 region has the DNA TGTGCCAGCACCCCTAATCGGGGTAGGGCCAACGTCCTGACTTTC.

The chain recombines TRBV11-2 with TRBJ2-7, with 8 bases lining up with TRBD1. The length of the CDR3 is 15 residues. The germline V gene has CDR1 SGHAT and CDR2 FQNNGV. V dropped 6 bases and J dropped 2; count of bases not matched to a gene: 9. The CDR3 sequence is CASRKPGGATYEQYF. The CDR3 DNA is TGTGCCAGCAGAAAACCAGGGGGCGCGACCTACGAGCAGTACTTC.

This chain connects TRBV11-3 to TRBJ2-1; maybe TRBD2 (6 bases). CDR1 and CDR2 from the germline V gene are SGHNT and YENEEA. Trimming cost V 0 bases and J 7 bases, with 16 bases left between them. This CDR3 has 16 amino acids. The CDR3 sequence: CASSLERRDLRNEQFF. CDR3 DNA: TGTGCCAGCAGCTTAGAGAGGCGGGACCTTAGGAATGAGCAGTTCTTC.

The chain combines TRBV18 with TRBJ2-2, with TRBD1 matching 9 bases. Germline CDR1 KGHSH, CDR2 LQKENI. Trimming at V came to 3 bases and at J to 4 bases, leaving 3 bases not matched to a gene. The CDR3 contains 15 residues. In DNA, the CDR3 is TGTGCCAGCTCACCGGACAGGGGAGCCACCGGGGAGCTGTTTTTT. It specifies CASSPDRGATGELFF.

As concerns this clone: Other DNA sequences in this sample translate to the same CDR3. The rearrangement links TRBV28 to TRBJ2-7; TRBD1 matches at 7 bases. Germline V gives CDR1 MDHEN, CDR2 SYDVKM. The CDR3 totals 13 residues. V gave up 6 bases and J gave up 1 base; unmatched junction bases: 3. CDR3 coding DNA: TGTGCCAGCAGCCCGGGACAGTCCTACGAGCAGTACTTC. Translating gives CASSPGQSYEQYF.

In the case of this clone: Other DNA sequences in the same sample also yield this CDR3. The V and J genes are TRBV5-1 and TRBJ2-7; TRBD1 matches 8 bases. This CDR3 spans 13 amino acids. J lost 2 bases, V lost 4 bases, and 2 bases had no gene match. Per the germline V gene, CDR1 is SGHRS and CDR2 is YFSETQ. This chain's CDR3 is CASSLQGAYEQYF. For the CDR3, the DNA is TGCGCCAGCAGCCTACAGGGGGCCTACGAGCAGTACTTC.

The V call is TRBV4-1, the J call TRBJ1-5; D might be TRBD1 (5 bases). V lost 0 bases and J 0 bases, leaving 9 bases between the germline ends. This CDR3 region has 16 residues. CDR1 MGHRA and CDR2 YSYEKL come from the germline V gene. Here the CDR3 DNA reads TGCGCCAGCAGCCAAGATTCGGGGGATAGCAATCAGCCCCAGCATTTT. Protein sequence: CASSQDSGDSNQPQHF.

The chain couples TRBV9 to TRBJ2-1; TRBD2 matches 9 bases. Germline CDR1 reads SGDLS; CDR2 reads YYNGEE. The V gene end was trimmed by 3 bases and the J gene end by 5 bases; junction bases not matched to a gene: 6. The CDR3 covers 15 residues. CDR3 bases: TGTGCCAGCAGCGCGGAGGTAGCGGGAGACAATGAGCAGTTCTTC. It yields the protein CASSAEVAGDNEQFF.

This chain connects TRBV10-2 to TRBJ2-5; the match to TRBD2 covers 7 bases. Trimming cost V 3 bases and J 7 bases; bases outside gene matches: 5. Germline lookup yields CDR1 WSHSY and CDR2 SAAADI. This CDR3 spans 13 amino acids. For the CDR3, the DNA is TGCGCCAGCAGTGATCCACCGGGAGGGACCCAGTACTTC. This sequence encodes CASSDPPGGTQYF.

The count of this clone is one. CDR3: CASSLGEGAGTEAFF. The CDR3 DNA is TGTGCCAGCAGCTTAGGAGAGGGGGCAGGGACTGAAGCTTTCTTT. The chain joins TRBV11-3 to TRBJ1-1; 7 bases map to TRBD1. Germline CDR1 reads SGHNT; CDR2 reads YENEEA. The CDR3 length is 15 residues. V shed 1 base and J 5 bases; nucleotides not matched to a gene: 7.

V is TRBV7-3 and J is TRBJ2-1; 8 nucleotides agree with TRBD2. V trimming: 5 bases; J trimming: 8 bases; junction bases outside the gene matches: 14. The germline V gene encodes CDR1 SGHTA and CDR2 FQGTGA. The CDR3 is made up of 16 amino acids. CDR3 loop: CASSTQPGLVLHEQFF. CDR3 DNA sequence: TGTGCCAGCAGCACCCAACCGGGACTAGTTCTCCATGAGCAGTTCTTC. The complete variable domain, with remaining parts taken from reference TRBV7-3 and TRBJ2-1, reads GAGVSQTPSNKVTEKGKYVELRCDPISGHTALYWYRQSLGQGPEFLIYFQGTGAADDSGLPNDRFFAVRPEGSVSTLKIQRTERGDSAVYLCASSTQPGLVLHEQFFGPGTRLTVL.

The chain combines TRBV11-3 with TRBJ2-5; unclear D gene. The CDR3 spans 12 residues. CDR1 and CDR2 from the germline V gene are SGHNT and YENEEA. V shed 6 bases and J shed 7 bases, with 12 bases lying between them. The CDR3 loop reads CASSHQTGTQYF. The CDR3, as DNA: TGTGCCAGCAGTCATCAGACGGGGACCCAGTACTTC.

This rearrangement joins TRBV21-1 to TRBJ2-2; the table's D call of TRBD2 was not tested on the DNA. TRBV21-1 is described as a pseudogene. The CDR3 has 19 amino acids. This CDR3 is CASSKVRLAGGSGTGELFF. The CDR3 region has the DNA TGTGCCAGCAGCAAGGTGAGACTAGCGGGAGGGAGCGGCACCGGGGAGCTGTTTTTT.

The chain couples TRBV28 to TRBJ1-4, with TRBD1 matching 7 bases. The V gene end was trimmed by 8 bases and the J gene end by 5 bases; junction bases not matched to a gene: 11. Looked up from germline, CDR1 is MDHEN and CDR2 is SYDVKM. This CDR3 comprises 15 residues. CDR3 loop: CASEGARGENEKLFF. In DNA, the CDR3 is TGTGCCAGCGAGGGGGCGCGGGGGGAGAATGAAAAACTGTTTTTT.

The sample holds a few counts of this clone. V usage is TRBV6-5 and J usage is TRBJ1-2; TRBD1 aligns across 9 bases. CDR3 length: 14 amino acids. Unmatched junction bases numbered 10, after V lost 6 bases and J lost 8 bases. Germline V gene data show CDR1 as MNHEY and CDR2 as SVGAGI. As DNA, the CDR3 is TGTGCCAGCAGAGCCCGGGGACAGGGTGGAGGCTACACCTTC. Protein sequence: CASRARGQGGGYTF.

The CDR3 is CASTDLSGGYGYTF. CDR3 DNA: TGCGCCAGCACGGACTTGAGTGGGGGGTATGGCTACACCTTC. The genes are TRBV5-1 and TRBJ1-2; D may be TRBD1 (5 bases). The CDR3 contains 14 residues. Germline V lookup: CDR1 SGHRS, CDR2 YFSETQ. V lost 6 bases and J lost 5, with 17 bases in between.

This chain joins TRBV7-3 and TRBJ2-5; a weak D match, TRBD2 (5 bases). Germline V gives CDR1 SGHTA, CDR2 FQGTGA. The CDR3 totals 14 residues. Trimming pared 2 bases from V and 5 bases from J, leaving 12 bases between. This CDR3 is CASSLAGLGETQYF. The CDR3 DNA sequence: TGTGCCAGCAGCTTAGCGGGCCTGGGGGAGACCCAGTACTTC.

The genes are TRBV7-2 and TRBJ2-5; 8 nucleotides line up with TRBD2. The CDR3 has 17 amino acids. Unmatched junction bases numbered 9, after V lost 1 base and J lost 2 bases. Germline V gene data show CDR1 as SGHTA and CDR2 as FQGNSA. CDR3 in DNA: TGTGCCAGCAGCTTAGTCGTTGGGGCTAGCGGGCAAGAGACCCAGTACTTC. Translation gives CASSLVVGASGQETQYF.

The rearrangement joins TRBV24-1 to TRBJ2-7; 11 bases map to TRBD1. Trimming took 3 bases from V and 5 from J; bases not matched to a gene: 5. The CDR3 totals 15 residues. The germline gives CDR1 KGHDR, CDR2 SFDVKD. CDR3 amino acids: CATSDPRTGGDEQYF. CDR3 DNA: TGTGCCACCAGTGATCCTAGGACAGGGGGCGACGAGCAGTACTTC.

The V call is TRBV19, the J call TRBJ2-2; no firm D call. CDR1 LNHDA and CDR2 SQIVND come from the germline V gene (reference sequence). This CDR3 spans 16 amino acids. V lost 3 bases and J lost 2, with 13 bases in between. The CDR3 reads CASSILRHSNTGELFF. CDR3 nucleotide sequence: TGTGCCAGTAGTATCCTCAGACACAGTAACACCGGGGAGCTGTTTTTT.

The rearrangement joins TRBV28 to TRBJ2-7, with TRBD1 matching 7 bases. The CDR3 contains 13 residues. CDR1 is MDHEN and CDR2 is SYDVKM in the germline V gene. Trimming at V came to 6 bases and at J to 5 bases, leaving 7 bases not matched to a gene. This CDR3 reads CASSTDRLHEQYF. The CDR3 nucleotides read TGTGCCAGCAGCACGGACAGGCTCCACGAGCAGTACTTC.

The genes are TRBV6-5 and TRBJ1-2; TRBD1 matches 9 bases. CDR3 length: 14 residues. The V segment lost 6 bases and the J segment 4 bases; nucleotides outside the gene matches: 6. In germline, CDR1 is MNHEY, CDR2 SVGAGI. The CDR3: CASSRTGAPYGYTF. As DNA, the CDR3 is TGTGCCAGCAGCCGGACAGGGGCTCCCTATGGCTACACCTTC.

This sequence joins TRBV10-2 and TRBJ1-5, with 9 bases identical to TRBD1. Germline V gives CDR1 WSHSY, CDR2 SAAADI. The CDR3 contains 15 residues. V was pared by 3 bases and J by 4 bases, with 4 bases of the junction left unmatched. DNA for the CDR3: TGCGCCAGCAGTGACGACAGGGGGGGTAATCAGCCCCAGCATTTT. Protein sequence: CASSDDRGGNQPQHF.

The CDR3 is CATSRGQGGYEQYF. In DNA, the CDR3 is TGTGCCACCAGCAGAGGACAGGGCGGCTACGAGCAGTACTTC. The chain joins TRBV15 to TRBJ2-7; 7 bases line up with TRBD1. Trimming at V came to 1 base and at J to 3 bases, leaving 3 bases not matched to a gene. Germline CDR1 is LNHNV and CDR2 is YYDKDF (reference sequence). The CDR3 spans 14 residues.

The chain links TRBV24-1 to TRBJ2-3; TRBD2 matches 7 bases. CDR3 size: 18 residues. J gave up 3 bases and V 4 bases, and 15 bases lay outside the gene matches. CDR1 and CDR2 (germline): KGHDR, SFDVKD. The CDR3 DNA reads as TGTGCCACCAGTGAGTTGTTTAGGGCGGGAGTGGGAACAGATACGCAGTATTTT. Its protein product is CATSELFRAGVGTDTQYF.

In nucleotides, the CDR3 is TGTGCCAGTCGGACTAGCGGGAGTTTATACGAGCAGTACTTC. This encodes CASRTSGSLYEQYF. This chain links TRBV19 with TRBJ2-7; 13 nucleotides agree with TRBD2. This CDR3 has 14 residues. Unmatched junction bases numbered 5, after V lost 8 bases and J lost 4 bases. CDR1 and CDR2 (germline): LNHDA, SQIVND (reference sequence).